This T cell receptor (beta chain) derives from a study of cytomegalovirus exposure and HLA in healthy donors. In the case of this clone: What it binds is not known.

Both 60 Vbeta primers and 13 Jbeta primers went into the PCR. Here immunoSEQ multiplex PCR was the method, and the copy in TCRdb shows in-frame clones only, minus some. The sample holds approximately 110,000 clones, 60% to 85% seen once. CDR1 is SGDLS and CDR2 is YYNGEE in the germline V gene. The CDR3 spans 15 residues. The trim removed 5 bases at V and 2 bases at J, leaving 7 bases unmatched. Study results and caveats: CMV serostatus was the sole immune exposure data available. Researchers reported that three CMV-associated chains were confirmed in vitro as CMV antigen-specific. Previously analyzed data showed that most TCR beta V segments were productive at a frequency of about 90% or about 30%. In a later analysis, HLA-associated beta chains showed higher expansion and lower generation probabilities than comparable chains.

The chain combines TRBV9 with TRBJ2-1; 7 bases map to TRBD1. Sequenced: PBMCs. The TCR originated in a female donor in good health and CMV-seropositive. The CDR3 coding sequence is TGTGCCAGCAGTGAACAGGGGCGCACCTACAATGAGCAGTTCTTC. It specifies CASSEQGRTYNEQFF.